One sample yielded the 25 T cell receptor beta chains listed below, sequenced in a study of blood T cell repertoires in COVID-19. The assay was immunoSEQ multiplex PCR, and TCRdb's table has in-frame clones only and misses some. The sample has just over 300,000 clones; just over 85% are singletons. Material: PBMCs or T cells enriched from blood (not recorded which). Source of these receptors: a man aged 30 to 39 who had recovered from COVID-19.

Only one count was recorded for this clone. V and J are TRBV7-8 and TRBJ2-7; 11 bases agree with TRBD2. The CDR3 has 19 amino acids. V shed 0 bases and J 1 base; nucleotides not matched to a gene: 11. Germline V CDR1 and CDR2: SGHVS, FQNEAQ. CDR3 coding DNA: TGTGCCAGCAGCTTAGCGACAGGGGCTCTAGCGGGGGGATCCTACGAGCAGTACTTC. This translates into CASSLATGALAGGSYEQYF.

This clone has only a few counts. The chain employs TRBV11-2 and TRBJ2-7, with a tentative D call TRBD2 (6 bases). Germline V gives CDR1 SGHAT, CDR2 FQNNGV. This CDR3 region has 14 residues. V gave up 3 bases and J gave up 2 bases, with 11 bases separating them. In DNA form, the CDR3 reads TGTGCCAGCAGCTTTGGTAGCGGCACCTACGAGCAGTACTTC. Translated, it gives CASSFGSGTYEQYF.

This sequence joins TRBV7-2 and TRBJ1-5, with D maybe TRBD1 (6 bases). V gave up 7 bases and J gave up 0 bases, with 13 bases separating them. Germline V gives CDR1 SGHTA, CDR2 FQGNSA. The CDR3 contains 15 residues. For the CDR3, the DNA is TGTGCCAGCAATATTAAGGGGGTTAGCAATCAGCCCCAGCATTTT. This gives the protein CASNIKGVSNQPQHF.

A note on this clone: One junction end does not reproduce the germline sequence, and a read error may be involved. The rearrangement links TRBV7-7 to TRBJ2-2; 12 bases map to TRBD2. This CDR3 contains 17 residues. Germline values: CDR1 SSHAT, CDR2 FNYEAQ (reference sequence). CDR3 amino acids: CASSLTSGSGNTGELFF. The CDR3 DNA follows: TGTGCTAGCAGCTTGACTAGCGGGAGCGGGAACACCGGGGAGCTGTTTTTT.

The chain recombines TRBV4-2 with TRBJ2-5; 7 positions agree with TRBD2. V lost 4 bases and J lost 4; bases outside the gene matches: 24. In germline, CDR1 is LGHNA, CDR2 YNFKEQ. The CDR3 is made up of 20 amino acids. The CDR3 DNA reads TGTGCCAGCAGCCCCCAACCCCGGACTAGTTCGGCAGGAAGGGCAGAGACCCAGTACTTC. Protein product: CASSPQPRTSSAGRAETQYF.

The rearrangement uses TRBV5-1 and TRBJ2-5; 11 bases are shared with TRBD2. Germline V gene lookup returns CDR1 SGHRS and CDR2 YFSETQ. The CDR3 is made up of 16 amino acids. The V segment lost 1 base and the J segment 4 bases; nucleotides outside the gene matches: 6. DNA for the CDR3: TGCGCCAGCAGCTTGTCGGCTAGCGGGGGGAGAGAGACCCAGTACTTC. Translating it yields CASSLSASGGRETQYF.

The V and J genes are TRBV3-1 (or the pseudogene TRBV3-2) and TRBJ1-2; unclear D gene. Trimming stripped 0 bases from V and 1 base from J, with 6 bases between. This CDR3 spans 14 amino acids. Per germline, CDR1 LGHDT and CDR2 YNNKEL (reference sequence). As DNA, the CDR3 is TGTGCCAGCAGCCAAGAGCGGTATAACTATGGCTACACCTTC. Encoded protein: CASSQERYNYGYTF.

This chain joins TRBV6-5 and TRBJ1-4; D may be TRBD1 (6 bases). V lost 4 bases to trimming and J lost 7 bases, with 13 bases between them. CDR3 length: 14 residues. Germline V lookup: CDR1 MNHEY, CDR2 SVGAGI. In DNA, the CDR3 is TGTGCCAGCAGTTGGGACAACGGGGTTGAAAAACTGTTTTTT. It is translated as CASSWDNGVEKLFF.

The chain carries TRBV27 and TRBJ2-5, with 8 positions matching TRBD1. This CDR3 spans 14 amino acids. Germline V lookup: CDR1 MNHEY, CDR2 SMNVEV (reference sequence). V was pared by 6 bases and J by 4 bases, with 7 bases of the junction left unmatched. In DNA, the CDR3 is TGTGCCAGCAGCCCACGACAGGGGCGAGAGACCCAGTACTTC. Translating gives CASSPRQGRETQYF.

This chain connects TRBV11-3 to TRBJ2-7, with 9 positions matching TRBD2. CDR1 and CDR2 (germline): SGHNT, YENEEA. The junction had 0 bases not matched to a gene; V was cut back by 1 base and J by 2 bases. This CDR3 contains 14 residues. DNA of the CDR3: TGTGCCAGCAGCTTAGGCGGGGGGGCCTACGAGCAGTACTTC. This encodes CASSLGGGAYEQYF.

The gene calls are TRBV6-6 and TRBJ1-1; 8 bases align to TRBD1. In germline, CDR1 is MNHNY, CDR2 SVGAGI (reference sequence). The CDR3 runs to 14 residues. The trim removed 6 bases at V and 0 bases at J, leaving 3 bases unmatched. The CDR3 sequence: CASRQGELNTEAFF. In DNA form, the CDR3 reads TGTGCCAGCAGACAGGGGGAGTTGAACACTGAAGCTTTCTTT.

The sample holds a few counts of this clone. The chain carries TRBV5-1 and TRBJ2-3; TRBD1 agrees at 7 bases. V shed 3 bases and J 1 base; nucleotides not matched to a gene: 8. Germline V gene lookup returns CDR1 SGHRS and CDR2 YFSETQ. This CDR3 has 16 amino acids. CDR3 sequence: CASSSYDRAGTDTQYF. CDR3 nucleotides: TGCGCCAGCAGCTCATATGACAGGGCTGGCACAGATACGCAGTATTTT. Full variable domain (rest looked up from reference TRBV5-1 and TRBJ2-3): KAGVTQTPRYLIKTRGQQVTLSCSPISGHRSVSWYQQTPGQGLQFLFEYFSETQRNKGNFPGRFSGRQFSNSRSEMNVSTLELGDSALYLCASSSYDRAGTDTQYFGPGTRLTVL.

The CDR3 nucleotides are TGTGCCAGCAGTTCCGTGAATCAGCCCCAGCATTTT. Translation gives CASSSVNQPQHF. The rearrangement uses TRBV12-3 or TRBV12-4 and TRBJ1-5; D remains ambiguous. The V gene lost 4 bases and the J gene lost 4 bases, with 5 bases spanning the gap. The CDR3 contains 12 residues.

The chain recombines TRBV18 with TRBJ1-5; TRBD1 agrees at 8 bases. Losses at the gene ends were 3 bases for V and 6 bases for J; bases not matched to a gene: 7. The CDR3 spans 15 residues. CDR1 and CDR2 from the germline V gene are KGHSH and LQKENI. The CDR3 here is CASSPQTGDSQPQHF. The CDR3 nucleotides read TGTGCCAGCTCACCCCAGACAGGGGATAGTCAGCCCCAGCATTTT.

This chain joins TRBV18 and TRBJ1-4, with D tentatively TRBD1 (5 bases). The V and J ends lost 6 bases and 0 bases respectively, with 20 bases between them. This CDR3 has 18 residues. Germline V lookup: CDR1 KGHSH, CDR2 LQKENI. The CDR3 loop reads CASSKLPPGGSTNEKLFF. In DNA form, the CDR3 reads TGTGCCAGCTCCAAACTCCCCCCGGGGGGTTCAACTAATGAAAAACTGTTTTTT.

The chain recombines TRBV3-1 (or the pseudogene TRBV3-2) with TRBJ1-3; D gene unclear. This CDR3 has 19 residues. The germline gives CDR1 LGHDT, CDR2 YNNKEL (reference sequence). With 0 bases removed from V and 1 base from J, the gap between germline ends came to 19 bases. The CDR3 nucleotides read TGTGCCAGCAGCCAAGATTACGGTAGCCGGAGAGCTTCTGGAAACACCATATATTTT. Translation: CASSQDYGSRRASGNTIYF.

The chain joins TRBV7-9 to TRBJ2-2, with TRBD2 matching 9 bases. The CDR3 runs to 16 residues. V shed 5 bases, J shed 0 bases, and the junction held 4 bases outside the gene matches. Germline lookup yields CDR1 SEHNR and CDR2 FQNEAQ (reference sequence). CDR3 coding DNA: TGTGCCAGCAGCCCTACTAGCGGGTCGAACACCGGGGAGCTGTTTTTT. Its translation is CASSPTSGSNTGELFF.

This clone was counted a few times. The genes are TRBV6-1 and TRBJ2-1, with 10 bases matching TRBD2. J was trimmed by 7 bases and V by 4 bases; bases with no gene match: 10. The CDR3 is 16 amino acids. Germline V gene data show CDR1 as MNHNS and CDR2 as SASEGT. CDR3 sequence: CASSALGAGGPNEQFF. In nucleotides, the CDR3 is TGTGCCAGCAGTGCCCTTGGAGCGGGAGGGCCGAATGAGCAGTTCTTC.

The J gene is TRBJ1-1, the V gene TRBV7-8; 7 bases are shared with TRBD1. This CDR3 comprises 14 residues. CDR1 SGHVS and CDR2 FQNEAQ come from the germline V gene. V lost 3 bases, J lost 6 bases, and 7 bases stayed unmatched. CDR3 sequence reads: CASSLDRRWSEAFF. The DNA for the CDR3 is TGTGCCAGCAGCTTGGACAGGCGGTGGTCTGAAGCTTTCTTT.

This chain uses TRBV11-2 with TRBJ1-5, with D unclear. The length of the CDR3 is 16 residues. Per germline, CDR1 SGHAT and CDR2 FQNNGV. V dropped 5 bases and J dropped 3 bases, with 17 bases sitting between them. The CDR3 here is CASSPSAAVINQPQHF. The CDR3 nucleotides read TGTGCCAGCAGCCCGAGTGCGGCGGTTATCAATCAGCCCCAGCATTTT.

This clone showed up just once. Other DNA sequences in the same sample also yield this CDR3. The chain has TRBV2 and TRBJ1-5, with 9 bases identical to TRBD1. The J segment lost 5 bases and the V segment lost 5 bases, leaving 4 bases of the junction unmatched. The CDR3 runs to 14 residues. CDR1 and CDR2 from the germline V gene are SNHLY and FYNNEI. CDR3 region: CASSTTGGDQPQHF. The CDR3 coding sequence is TGTGCCAGCAGTACGACAGGGGGAGATCAGCCCCAGCATTTT.

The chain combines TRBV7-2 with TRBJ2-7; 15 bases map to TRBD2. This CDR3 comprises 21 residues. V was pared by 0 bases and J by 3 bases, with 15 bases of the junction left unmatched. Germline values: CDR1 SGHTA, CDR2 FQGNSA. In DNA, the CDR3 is TGTGCCAGCAGCTTAGCACTGTGGAGGGGACTAGCGGGAGGCGGGATCTACGAGCAGTACTTC. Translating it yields CASSLALWRGLAGGGIYEQYF.

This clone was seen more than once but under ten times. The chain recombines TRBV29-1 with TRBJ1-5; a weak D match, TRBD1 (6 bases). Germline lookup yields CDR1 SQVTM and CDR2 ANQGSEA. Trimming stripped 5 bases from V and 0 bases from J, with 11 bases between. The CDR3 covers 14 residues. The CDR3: CSVSGTNSNQPQHF. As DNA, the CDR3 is TGCAGCGTTAGCGGGACAAATAGCAATCAGCCCCAGCATTTT.

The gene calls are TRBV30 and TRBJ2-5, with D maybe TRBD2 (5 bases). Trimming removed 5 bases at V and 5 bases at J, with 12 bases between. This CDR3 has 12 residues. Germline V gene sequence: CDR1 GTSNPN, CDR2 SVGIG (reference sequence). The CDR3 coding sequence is TGTGCCTGGGGACGGGCGGGTGAGACCCAGTACTTC. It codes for CAWGRAGETQYF.

The DNA of the CDR3 is TGTGCCAGCAACTCGGACAGGGTTGACTATGGCTACACCTTC. The encoded protein is CASNSDRVDYGYTF. V gene TRBV5-5 combines with J gene TRBJ1-2; 8 bases line up with TRBD1. From germline, CDR1 is SGHKS and CDR2 YYEKEE (reference sequence). CDR3 length: 14 residues. J was trimmed by 3 bases and V by 6 bases; bases with no gene match: 7.